This passage covers 6 T cell receptor beta chains from one sample sequenced in a study of T-cell reconstitution after alpha-beta-depleted transplantation in children. It was with unique molecular identifiers that the TCRbeta library was prepared. TCRdb processed the PCR reads anew with MiXCR; each CDR3 protein has one entry. The repertoire holds about 120,000 distinct CDR3 sequences, 10% seen once, with 6.5% to 9.5% in the top ten. This specimen was PBMCs from the stem cell graft donor, taken from the stem cell graft. These receptors were taken from a human donor who donated a stem cell graft to a child with acute lymphoblastic leukemia.

This clonotype has ten or more counts. The junction differs from germline at one of its ends, possibly a read error. The chain uses TRBV6-5 and TRBJ2-1, with D maybe TRBD2 (5 bases). The V gene's germline CDR1 is MNHEY and CDR2 SVGAGI. This CDR3 spans 12 amino acids. The CDR3 DNA reads as TGTGCCAGCAGTTACTCAGTGGGGAGCATAGTCTTC. Translation: CASSYSVGSIVF.

This clonotype was detected many times. The chain combines TRBV4-1 with TRBJ2-7; 7 bases fit TRBD2. The CDR3 has 17 amino acids. Germline V gene data show CDR1 as MGHRA and CDR2 as YSYEKL. J lost 1 base, V lost 1 base, and 10 bases had no gene match. Here the CDR3 reads CASSQAYPASGSYEQYF. The CDR3 DNA follows: TGCGCCAGCAGCCAAGCATACCCGGCTAGCGGTTCCTACGAGCAGTACTTC.

Many counts were recorded for this clonotype. The J gene is TRBJ2-1, the V gene TRBV19; unclear D gene. The ends were cut back, 3 bases at V and 6 bases at J, with 9 bases in the middle. The CDR3 runs to 13 residues. The germline CDR1 and CDR2 sequences are LNHDA and SQIVND (reference sequence). The CDR3 nucleotides are TGTGCCAGTAGTATTACGACTTTCAATGAGCAGTTCTTC. Its translation is CASSITTFNEQFF.

This clonotype appeared many times. This sequence joins TRBV29-1 and TRBJ2-7; D is perhaps TRBD2 (6 bases). This CDR3 spans 14 amino acids. V was pared by 2 bases and J by 0 bases, with 11 bases between. Germline loops: CDR1 SQVTM, CDR2 ANQGSEA. The CDR3: CSVEKEGSSYEQYF. In DNA, the CDR3 is TGCAGCGTTGAAAAGGAGGGCAGCTCCTACGAGCAGTACTTC.

This clonotype was detected ten times or more. J is TRBJ1-2 and V is TRBV30; D remains unclear. The V gene lost 0 bases and the J gene lost 4 bases, with 12 bases spanning the gap. From germline, CDR1 is GTSNPN and CDR2 SVGIG (reference sequence). This CDR3 contains 14 residues. The CDR3 here is CAWSVLNSFYGYTF. The CDR3 DNA follows: TGTGCCTGGAGTGTACTGAACAGCTTCTATGGCTACACCTTC.

This clonotype was seen ten or more times. The CDR3 protein is CASTTFATDTQYF. Here the CDR3 DNA reads TGTGCCAGCACTACCTTTGCGACAGATACGCAGTATTTT. V is TRBV12-3 or TRBV12-4 and J is TRBJ2-3; D is unresolved. The V gene lost 7 bases and the J gene lost 3 bases, with 11 bases spanning the gap. CDR3 length: 13 residues.